The entry below describes one T cell receptor beta chain. Its antigen remains unidentified. The data derive from a study of Ad26.COV2.S vaccination and SARS-CoV-2 variants. Study background: Enrolled in COV1001, the donor was in the Ad26.COV2.S trial arm, which received the vaccine. Into the muscle, Ad26.COV2.S was dosed once or twice, 56 days apart.

Notes on the study in general: Marked by substantial breadth, spike-specific CD8+ and CD4+ T cell responses were reportedly seen after vaccination.

The sample's treatment: approximately 18 received Ad26.COV2.S at low or high dose, single or two shots; 5 received placebo; per-sample allocation not given. The study sampled participants on day 63 after the first vaccine or placebo injection. Immunization relied on an Ad26 vector, which expressed Wuhan-strain SARS-CoV-2 spike. In germline, CDR1 is SGHTA, CDR2 FQGNSA. This CDR3 is 16 amino acids long. Unmatched junction bases numbered 9, after V lost 1 base and J lost 3 bases. Data came from immunoSEQ multiplex PCR; TCRdb stores just in-frame clones and leaves some out. This table has around 450,000 clones, 90% appearing once.

Sample: peripheral blood, taken in a trial of Ad26.COV2.S vaccine versus placebo. This TCR was sampled from a person between 18 and 59 years old who received the Ad26.COV2.S COVID-19 vaccine or a placebo. The rearrangement joins TRBV7-2 to TRBJ2-7, with 7 bases matching TRBD2. CDR3 DNA sequence: TGTGCCAGCAGCTTAGATTGGTCGGGAGGAGTCTACGAGCAGTACTTC. It encodes CASSLDWSGGVYEQYF.